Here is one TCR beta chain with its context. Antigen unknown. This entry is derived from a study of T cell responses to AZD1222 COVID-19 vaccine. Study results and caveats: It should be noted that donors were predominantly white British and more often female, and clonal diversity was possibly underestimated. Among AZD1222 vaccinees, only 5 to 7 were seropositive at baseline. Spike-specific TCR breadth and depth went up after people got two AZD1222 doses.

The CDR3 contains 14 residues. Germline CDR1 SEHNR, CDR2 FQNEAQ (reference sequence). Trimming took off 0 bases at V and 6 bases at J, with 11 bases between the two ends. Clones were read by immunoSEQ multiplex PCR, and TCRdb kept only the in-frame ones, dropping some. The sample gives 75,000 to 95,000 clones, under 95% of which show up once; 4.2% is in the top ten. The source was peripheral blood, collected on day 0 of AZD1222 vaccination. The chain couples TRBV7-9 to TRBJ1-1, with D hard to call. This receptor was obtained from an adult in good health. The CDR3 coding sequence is TGTGCCAGCAGCTTAGCAGGAGGGATAGCTGAAGCTTTCTTT. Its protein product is CASSLAGGIAEAFF.